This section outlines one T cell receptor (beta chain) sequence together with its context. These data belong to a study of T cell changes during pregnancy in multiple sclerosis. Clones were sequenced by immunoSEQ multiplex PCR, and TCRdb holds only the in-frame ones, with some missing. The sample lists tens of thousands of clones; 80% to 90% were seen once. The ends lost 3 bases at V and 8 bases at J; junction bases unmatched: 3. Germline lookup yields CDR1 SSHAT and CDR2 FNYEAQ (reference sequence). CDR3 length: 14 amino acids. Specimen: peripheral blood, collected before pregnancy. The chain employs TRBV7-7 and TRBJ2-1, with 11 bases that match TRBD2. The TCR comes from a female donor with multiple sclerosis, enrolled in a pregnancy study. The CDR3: CASSFSGRGDEQFF. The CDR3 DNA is TGTGCCAGCAGCTTTAGCGGGAGGGGGGATGAGCAGTTCTTC.